The next 27 T cell receptor beta chains were all read from a single sample in a study of cytomegalovirus exposure and HLA in healthy donors. The PCR contained 60 Vbeta and 13 Jbeta primers. Clones were sequenced by immunoSEQ multiplex PCR, and TCRdb holds only the in-frame ones, with some missing. With about 48,000 clones in the sample, the ten largest clones hold roughly 6.1%. Input material: PBMCs. Source of these receptors: a male donor in good health and CMV-seropositive.

The chain has TRBV13 and TRBJ2-3; D remains ambiguous. Germline-derived CDR1 and CDR2 are PRHDT and FYEKMQ (reference sequence). The CDR3 runs to 12 residues. V was clipped by 5 bases and J by 3 bases, with 6 bases between them. CDR3 DNA sequence: TGTGCCAGCAGCGCGGCGACAGATACGCAGTATTTT. Amino acids: CASSAATDTQYF.

The J gene is TRBJ2-2, the V gene TRBV5-6; D is undetermined. The CDR3 has 12 amino acids. The germline V and J ends were trimmed by 5 bases and 6 bases, with 8 bases remaining between them. CDR1 and CDR2 (germline): SGHDT, YYEEEE. Here the CDR3 DNA reads TGTGCCAGCAGTGAGCCTCCCGGGGAGCTGTTTTTT. Protein: CASSEPPGELFF.

V usage is TRBV7-7 and J usage is TRBJ2-1; 10 nucleotides match TRBD2. CDR1 and CDR2 (germline): SSHAT, FNYEAQ (reference sequence). This CDR3 region has 15 residues. With V trimmed by 4 bases and J by 3 bases, 3 bases remained unmatched. The DNA for the CDR3 is TGTGCCAGCAGCTCTTCTAGCGGGGGCTACAATGAGCAGTTCTTC. This gives the protein CASSSSSGGYNEQFF.

This chain connects TRBV5-1 to TRBJ2-5; D is perhaps TRBD2 (6 bases). Trimming removed 6 bases at V and 2 bases at J, with 14 bases between. This CDR3 comprises 14 residues. CDR1 and CDR2 (germline): SGHRS, YFSETQ. The CDR3 region has the DNA TGCGCCAGCACCACGGGGCTAGCGCAAGAGACCCAGTACTTC. Protein product: CASTTGLAQETQYF.

The gene calls are TRBV18 and TRBJ2-5; 7 bases align to TRBD2. Germline CDR1 and CDR2: KGHSH and LQKENI. The CDR3 has 14 amino acids. V lost 3 bases to trimming and J lost 5 bases; unmatched junction nucleotides: 6. CDR3 sequence reads: CASSPQTSRETQYF. CDR3 nucleotide sequence: TGTGCCAGCTCACCCCAGACTAGCCGGGAGACCCAGTACTTC.

The rearrangement joins TRBV27 to TRBJ2-7; D is ambiguous. V lost 5 bases, J lost 0 bases, and 23 bases lay in between. The CDR3 spans 18 residues. Germline-derived CDR1 and CDR2 are MNHEY and SMNVEV (reference sequence). The DNA of the CDR3 is TGTGCCAGCAGTCCTACAGTTACACTCGCCGGATCCTCCTACGAGCAGTACTTC. Protein sequence: CASSPTVTLAGSSYEQYF.

The chain employs TRBV5-4 and TRBJ2-5; 11 bases map to TRBD2. Trimming at V came to 1 base and at J to 0 bases, leaving 11 bases not matched to a gene. From germline, CDR1 is SGHNT and CDR2 YYREEE (reference sequence). The CDR3 runs to 19 residues. The CDR3 loop reads CASSLLAGGGMPYQETQYF. The DNA of the CDR3 is TGTGCCAGCAGCTTGCTAGCGGGGGGCGGGATGCCGTACCAAGAGACCCAGTACTTC.

The chain employs TRBV19 and TRBJ2-7; D uncertain. Trimming took off 5 bases at V and 3 bases at J, with 8 bases between the two ends. The CDR3 is 12 amino acids. Germline CDR1 LNHDA, CDR2 SQIVND (reference sequence). CDR3 in amino acids: CASSASRYEQYF. CDR3 nucleotides: TGTGCCAGTAGTGCAAGCCGCTACGAGCAGTACTTC.

The chain carries TRBV5-5 and TRBJ2-1, with D possibly matching TRBD1 (6 bases). Germline-derived CDR1 and CDR2 are SGHKS and YYEKEE (reference sequence). V lost 0 bases, J lost 3 bases, and 10 bases lay in between. The CDR3 loop spans 15 amino acids. The CDR3 nucleotides read TGTGCCAGCAGCTTGGATCAGGGGAACTACAATGAGCAGTTCTTC. Protein: CASSLDQGNYNEQFF.

The chain recombines TRBV9 with TRBJ2-5, with TRBD2 matching 9 bases. CDR1 and CDR2 (germline): SGDLS, YYNGEE. V lost 2 bases and J lost 5; bases outside the gene matches: 1. The length of the CDR3 is 13 residues. This chain's CDR3 is CASSVGTSETQYF. As DNA, the CDR3 is TGTGCCAGCAGCGTCGGGACTAGCGAGACCCAGTACTTC.

V and J are TRBV30 and TRBJ1-2; no firm D call. The CDR3 is made up of 14 amino acids. CDR1 GTSNPN and CDR2 SVGIG come from the germline V gene (reference sequence). V lost 2 bases and J 7 bases, leaving 17 bases between the germline ends. Here the CDR3 reads CAWSPGLGSGGYTF. The CDR3 DNA is TGTGCCTGGAGTCCGGGGTTGGGTTCTGGTGGCTACACCTTC.

V is TRBV7-8 and J is TRBJ2-7; a possible D gene is TRBD2 (7 bases). The CDR3 has 16 residues. The germline CDR1 and CDR2 sequences are SGHVS and FQNEAQ. V was clipped by 4 bases and J by 0 bases, with 16 bases between them. CDR3 protein: CASSSGGPTLSYEQYF. The CDR3, as DNA: TGTGCCAGCAGCTCCGGGGGGCCAACTCTCTCCTACGAGCAGTACTTC.

The chain recombines TRBV5-1 with TRBJ2-5, with 7 nucleotides matching TRBD1. The tail of the sequence fits TRBJ2-7 better, so the J call may be wrong. This CDR3 region has 14 residues. Germline CDR1 and CDR2: SGHRS and YFSETQ. CDR3 in DNA: TGCGCCAGCAGCTTCACCGGGACAGACGGCGAGCAGTACTTC. It codes for CASSFTGTDGEQYF.

The chain has TRBV28 and TRBJ2-2, with D unclear. Trimming stripped 8 bases from V and 3 bases from J, with 7 bases between. Germline lookup yields CDR1 MDHEN and CDR2 SYDVKM. The CDR3 consists of 12 residues. The CDR3: CASLGYTGELFF. The CDR3 nucleotides are TGTGCCAGCCTCGGGTACACCGGGGAGCTGTTTTTT.

This chain joins TRBV2 and TRBJ2-7; D not resolved. V lost 8 bases and J 2 bases, leaving 10 bases between the germline ends. Germline loops: CDR1 SNHLY, CDR2 FYNNEI. The CDR3 is 12 residues long. CDR3: CASADIAYEQYF. The CDR3 DNA follows: TGTGCCAGCGCCGACATCGCCTACGAGCAGTACTTC. Based on the CDR3 plus reference TRBV2 and TRBJ2-7, the full variable domain is EPEVTQTPSHQVTQMGQEVILRCVPISNHLYFYWYRQILGQKVEFLVSFYNNEISEKSEIFDDQFSVERPDGSNFTLKIRSTKLEDSAMYFCASADIAYEQYFGPGTRLTVT.

A note on this clone: Other DNA sequences in the sample encode the same CDR3. The V and J genes are TRBV5-1 and TRBJ1-5; no definite D call. This CDR3 contains 13 residues. The germline CDR1 and CDR2 sequences are SGHRS and YFSETQ. Trimming took off 2 bases at V and 6 bases at J, with 9 bases between the two ends. The CDR3 coding sequence is TGCGCCAGCAGCTTAGCGGGAGGTCAGCCCCAGCATTTT. It yields the protein CASSLAGGQPQHF. The full variable domain, completed using reference TRBV5-1 and TRBJ1-5, is KAGVTQTPRYLIKTRGQQVTLSCSPISGHRSVSWYQQTPGQGLQFLFEYFSETQRNKGNFPGRFSGRQFSNSRSEMNVSTLELGDSALYLCASSLAGGQPQHFGDGTRLSIL.

J is TRBJ2-5 and V is TRBV28, with 8 bases that match TRBD2. The J call is uncertain, as TRBJ2-7 better fits the DNA end. This CDR3 spans 14 amino acids. The V gene's germline CDR1 is MDHEN and CDR2 SYDVKM. The CDR3 DNA is TGTGCCAGCAGTTTTACCGGGGGGGGCTACGAGCAGTACTTC. The encoded protein is CASSFTGGGYEQYF.

V is TRBV15 and J is TRBJ2-3; 9 positions match TRBD1. Germline V CDR1 and CDR2: LNHNV, YYDKDF (reference sequence). This CDR3 is 17 amino acids long. V gave up 3 bases and J gave up 3 bases; unmatched junction bases: 10. DNA of the CDR3: TGTGCCACCAGCAGTCTACAGGGGGCGCGATGGACAGATACGCAGTATTTT. Encoded protein: CATSSLQGARWTDTQYF.

The rearrangement joins TRBV25-1 to TRBJ2-3, with D perhaps matching TRBD1 (5 bases). Trimming removed 3 bases at V and 5 bases at J, with 12 bases between. Germline loops: CDR1 MGHDK, CDR2 SYGVNS. There are 14 residues in the CDR3. The CDR3 here is CASSEPRAIDTQYF. For the CDR3, the DNA is TGTGCCAGCAGTGAGCCCAGGGCGATAGATACGCAGTATTTT.

This chain uses TRBV7-3 with TRBJ2-5, with 10 positions matching TRBD2. The assigned J gene may be wrong: the sequence end matches TRBJ2-7 better. The germline V gene encodes CDR1 SGHTA and CDR2 FQGTGA. The CDR3 is 15 amino acids. The DNA for the CDR3 is TGTGCCAGCAGCGTAGCGGGGGGCAGCTCCTACGAGCAGTACTTC. It specifies CASSVAGGSSYEQYF.

This rearrangement joins TRBV7-2 to TRBJ1-2; tentative D call: TRBD1 (6 bases). Germline V gene data show CDR1 as SGHTA and CDR2 as FQGNSA. Trimming cost V 5 bases and J 8 bases, with 18 bases left between them. The CDR3 sequence is 14 residues long. In nucleotides, the CDR3 is TGTGCCAGCAGCGCCTCACAGGGAAGGTACGGCTACACCTTC. Its protein is CASSASQGRYGYTF. The full variable domain, its missing parts supplied by reference TRBV7-2 and TRBJ1-2, is GAGVSQSPSNKVTEKGKDVELRCDPISGHTALYWYRQSLGQGLEFLIYFQGNSAPDKSGLPSDRFSAERTGGSVSTLTIQRTQQEDSAVYLCASSASQGRYGYTFGSGTRLTVV.

The rearrangement uses TRBV4-1 and TRBJ2-3, with TRBD1 as a possible D gene (5 bases). V lost 4 bases and J lost 0, with 17 bases in between. This CDR3 comprises 17 residues. Germline CDR1 MGHRA, CDR2 YSYEKL. For the CDR3, the DNA is TGCGCCAGCAGCCCCCCGACAGCAACGCTCAGCACAGATACGCAGTATTTT. It yields the protein CASSPPTATLSTDTQYF.

The chain's CDR3 is CASSATGSNTEAFF. The CDR3 DNA reads TGTGCCAGCAGTGCCACGGGGAGTAACACTGAAGCTTTCTTT. V gene TRBV6-1 combines with J gene TRBJ1-1, with D unclear. This CDR3 has 14 amino acids. V was cut by 4 bases and J by 2 bases, with 11 bases left in between. Germline CDR1 reads MNHNS; CDR2 reads SASEGT.

The chain combines TRBV6-1 with TRBJ1-2; D unclear. Per the germline V gene, CDR1 is MNHNS and CDR2 is SASEGT. V was clipped by 6 bases and J by 0 bases, with 8 bases between them. CDR3 length: 13 residues. This chain's CDR3 is CASRVDSNYGYTF. CDR3 nucleotide sequence: TGTGCCAGCAGGGTGGACTCTAACTATGGCTACACCTTC.

The chain joins TRBV9 to TRBJ2-7; TRBD2 matches 8 bases. Looked up from germline, CDR1 is SGDLS and CDR2 is YYNGEE. The CDR3 is 15 residues long. With V trimmed by 2 bases and J by 2 bases, 6 bases remained unmatched. The CDR3 coding sequence is TGTGCCAGCAGCGTCGATTTCGGGGGGGCCTACGAGCAGTACTTC. Its translation: CASSVDFGGAYEQYF. The complete variable domain, with remaining parts taken from reference TRBV9 and TRBJ2-7, reads DSGVTQTPKHLITATGQRVTLRCSPRSGDLSVYWYQQSLDQGLQFLIQYYNGEERAKGNILERFSAQQFPDLHSELNLSSLELGDSALYFCASSVDFGGAYEQYFGPGTRLTVT.

The V call is TRBV4-3, the J call TRBJ2-1; weak D call: TRBD2 (7 bases). The V end lost 2 bases, the J end lost 8 bases, and 28 bases lay between the germline ends. Germline-derived CDR1 and CDR2 are LGHNA and YSLEER. The CDR3 contains 19 residues. Written as DNA, the CDR3 is TGCGCCAGCAGCCAAAGAGGGGGAGGGGCCAACCCCTGGACCGATGAGCAGTTCTTC. It encodes CASSQRGGGANPWTDEQFF.

The chain links TRBV5-5 to TRBJ2-7, with 7 positions matching TRBD1. Per the germline V gene, CDR1 is SGHKS and CDR2 is YYEKEE (reference sequence). Losses at the gene ends were 4 bases for V and 2 bases for J; bases not matched to a gene: 9. The CDR3 is made up of 15 amino acids. The CDR3 DNA reads TGTGCCAGCAGCCCCTCGTCGGGACAGACCTACGAGCAGTACTTC. This gives the protein CASSPSSGQTYEQYF.